A selection of T cell receptor beta chains follows, all from one sample in a study of regulatory T cells in long-lasting Graves disease. MiXCR was run by TCRdb on the multiplex PCR reads, yielding one entry per CDR3 protein. The table shows 530,000 or so distinct CDR3 sequences, with more than 15% occurring only once. The sample was also reused in another study, on T cells in Graves' hyperthyroidism and ophthalmopathy.

Sequencing was performed on peripheral blood mononuclear cells (PBMCs), taken at new diagnosis, from a patient treated with antithyroid drugs. Receptors were obtained from a man younger than 35 with Graves disease. Each CDR3 is given with its conserved first and last residue. Each record gives: D gene, V gene, clone size, J gene, CDR3 DNA, CDR3 protein. A D gene is named only where the DNA matches it firmly. A row's size may be missing; if present it is once, few, many or a size class.

TRBD2	TRBV5-1	many	TRBJ2-1	TGCGCCAGCAGCGCCGTTAGTCCGGGAGGGCCAACACATGAGCAGTTCTTC	CASSAVSPGGPTHEQFF
TRBD1	TRBV30	few	TRBJ1-5	TGTGCCTGGAGTACAGGGGGCAATCAGCCCCAGCATTTT	CAWSTGGNQPQHF
.	TRBV6-1	many	TRBJ1-5	TGTGCCAGCAGTCCCACCACAGGGTTACATCAGCCCCAGCATTTT	CASSPTTGLHQPQHF
.	TRBV6-1	.	TRBJ1-2	TGTGCCAGCAGTAACCCGGGACCGAGCTATGGCTACACCTTC	CASSNPGPSYGYTF
TRBD1	TRBV29-1	few	TRBJ2-2	TGCAGCGTTGTGACAGGGTTCGACGGGGAGCTGTTTTTT	CSVVTGFDGELFF
TRBD2	TRBV11-2	many	TRBJ2-1	TGTGCCAGCAGCTTAGGACTAGCGGGAGGGTACAATGAGCAGTTCTTC	CASSLGLAGGYNEQFF
.	TRBV30	many	TRBJ2-1	TGTGCCTGGAGTGCTACCGGGCATCGGGGTGAGCAGTTCTTC	CAWSATGHRGEQFF
.	TRBV9	few	TRBJ1-6	TGTGCCAGCAGCGTAGGAGGTTCGATCGATTCACCCCTCCACTTT	CASSVGGSIDSPLHF
.	TRBV2	few	TRBJ2-7	TGTGCCAGCAGTGGGGGGGCCAACCCTAACTACGAGCAGTACTTC	CASSGGANPNYEQYF
.	TRBV6-5	many	TRBJ1-2	TGTGCCAGCAGTTACGGGGGGGCGTCTAACTATGGCTACACCTTC	CASSYGGASNYGYTF
TRBD1	TRBV29-1	.	TRBJ1-5	TGCAGCGGCGGACAGGGGATCAATCAGCCCCAGCATTTT	CSGGQGINQPQHF
.	TRBV19	.	TRBJ1-2	TGTGCCAGTAGTATAGATCGTGCGGCAGACTATGGCTACACCTTC	CASSIDRAADYGYTF
.	TRBV3-1	many	TRBJ1-5	TGTGCCAGCAGCCAAGGAGGAATATCGGGCCAGCCCCAGCATTTT	CASSQGGISGQPQHF
TRBD1	TRBV6-1	many	TRBJ1-1	TGTGCCAGCAGTGAAACAGGGGAGGTCACTGAAGCTTTCTTT	CASSETGEVTEAFF
.	TRBV6-2/TRBV6-3	.	TRBJ2-3	TGTGCCAGCGGCCCCCCCACAGATACGCAGTATTTT	CASGPPTDTQYF
TRBD1	TRBV12-3/TRBV12-4	many	TRBJ1-2	TGTGCCAGCATAGGACAGGCCTATGGCTACACCTTC	CASIGQAYGYTF
TRBD1	TRBV12-5	few	TRBJ2-7	TGTGCTAGTGAAACCGGACAGGGGCTATCCTACGAGCAGTACTTC	CASETGQGLSYEQYF
TRBD2	TRBV12-3/TRBV12-4	many	TRBJ2-3	TGTGCCAGCAGCCGCCGGTGGGGGGGGGGAGCTAGCACAGATACGCAGTATTTT	CASSRRWGGGASTDTQYF